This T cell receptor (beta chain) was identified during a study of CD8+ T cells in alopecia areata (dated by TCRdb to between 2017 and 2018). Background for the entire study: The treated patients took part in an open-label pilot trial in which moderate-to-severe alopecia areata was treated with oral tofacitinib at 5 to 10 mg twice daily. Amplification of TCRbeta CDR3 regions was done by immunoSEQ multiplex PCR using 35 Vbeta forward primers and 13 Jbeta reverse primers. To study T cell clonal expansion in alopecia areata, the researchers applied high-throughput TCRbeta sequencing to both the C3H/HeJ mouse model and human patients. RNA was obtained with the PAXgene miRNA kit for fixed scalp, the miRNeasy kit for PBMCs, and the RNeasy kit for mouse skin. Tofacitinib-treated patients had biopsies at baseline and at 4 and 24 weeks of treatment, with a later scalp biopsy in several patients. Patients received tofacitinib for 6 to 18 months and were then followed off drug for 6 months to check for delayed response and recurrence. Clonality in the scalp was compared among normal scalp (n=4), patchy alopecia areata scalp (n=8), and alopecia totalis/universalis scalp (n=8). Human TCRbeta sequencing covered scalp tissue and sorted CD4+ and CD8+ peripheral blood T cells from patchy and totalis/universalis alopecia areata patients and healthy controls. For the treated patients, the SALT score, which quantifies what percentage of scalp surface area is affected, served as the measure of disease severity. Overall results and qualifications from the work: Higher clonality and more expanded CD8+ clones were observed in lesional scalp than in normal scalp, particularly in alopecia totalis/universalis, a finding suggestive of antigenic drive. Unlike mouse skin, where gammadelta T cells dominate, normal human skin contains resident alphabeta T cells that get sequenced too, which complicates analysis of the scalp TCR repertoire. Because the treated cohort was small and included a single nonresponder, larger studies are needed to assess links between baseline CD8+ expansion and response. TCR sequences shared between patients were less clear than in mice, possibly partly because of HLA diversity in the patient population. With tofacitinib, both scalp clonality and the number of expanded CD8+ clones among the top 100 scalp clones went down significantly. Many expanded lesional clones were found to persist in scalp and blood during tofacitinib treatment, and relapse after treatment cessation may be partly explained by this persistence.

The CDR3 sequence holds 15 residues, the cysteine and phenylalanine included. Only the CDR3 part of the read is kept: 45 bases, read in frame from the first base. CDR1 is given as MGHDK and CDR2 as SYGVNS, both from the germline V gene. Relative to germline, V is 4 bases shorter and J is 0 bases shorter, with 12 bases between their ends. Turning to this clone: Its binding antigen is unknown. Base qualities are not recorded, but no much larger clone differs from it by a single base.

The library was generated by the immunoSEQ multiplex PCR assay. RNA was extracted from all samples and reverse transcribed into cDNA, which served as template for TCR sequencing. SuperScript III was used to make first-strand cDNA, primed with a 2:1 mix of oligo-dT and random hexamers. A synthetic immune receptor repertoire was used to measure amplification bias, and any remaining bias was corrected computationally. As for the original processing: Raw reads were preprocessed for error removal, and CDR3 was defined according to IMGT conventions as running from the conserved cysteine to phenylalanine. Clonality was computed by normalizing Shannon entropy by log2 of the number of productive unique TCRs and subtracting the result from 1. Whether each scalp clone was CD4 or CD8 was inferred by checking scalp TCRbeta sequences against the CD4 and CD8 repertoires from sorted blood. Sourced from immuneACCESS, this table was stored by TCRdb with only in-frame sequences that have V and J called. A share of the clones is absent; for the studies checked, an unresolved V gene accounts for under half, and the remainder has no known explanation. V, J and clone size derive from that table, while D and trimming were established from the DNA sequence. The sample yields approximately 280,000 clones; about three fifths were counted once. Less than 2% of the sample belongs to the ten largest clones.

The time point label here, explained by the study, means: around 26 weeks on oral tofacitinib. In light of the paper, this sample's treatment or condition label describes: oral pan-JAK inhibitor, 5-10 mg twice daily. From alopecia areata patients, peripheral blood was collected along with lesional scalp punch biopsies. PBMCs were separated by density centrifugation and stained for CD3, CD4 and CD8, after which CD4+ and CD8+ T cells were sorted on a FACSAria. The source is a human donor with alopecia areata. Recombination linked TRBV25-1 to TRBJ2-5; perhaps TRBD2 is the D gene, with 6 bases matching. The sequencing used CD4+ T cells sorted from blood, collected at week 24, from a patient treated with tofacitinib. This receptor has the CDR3 CASSVYRGYQETQYF. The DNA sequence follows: TGTGCCAGCAGTGTATATCGGGGGTACCAAGAGACCCAGTACTTC.